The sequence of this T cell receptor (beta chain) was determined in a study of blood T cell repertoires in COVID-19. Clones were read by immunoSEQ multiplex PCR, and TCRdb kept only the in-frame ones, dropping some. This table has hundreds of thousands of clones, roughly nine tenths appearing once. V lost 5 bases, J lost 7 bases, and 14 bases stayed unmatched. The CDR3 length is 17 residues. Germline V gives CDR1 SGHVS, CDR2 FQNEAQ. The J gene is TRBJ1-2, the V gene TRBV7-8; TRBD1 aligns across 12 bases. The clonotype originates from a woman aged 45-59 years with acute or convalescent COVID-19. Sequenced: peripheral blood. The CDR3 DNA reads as TGTGCCAGCAGCGCAGGGCTGGGGACAGGGGGCAGGAGTGGCTACACCTTC. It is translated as CASSAGLGTGGRSGYTF.